This paragraph covers one TCR beta chain sequence. These data originate in a study of human T cells and chemical hapten exposure. The library gave individual cDNA molecules unique molecular identifiers. Each CDR3 protein is one row after TCRdb ran MiXCR on the RACE reads. The data contain 85,000 to 100,000 distinct CDR3 sequences, around 12% of them seen just once; the ten biggest clones take up 2.1%. Time point given: patch test 1, 2 weeks after DPC sensitization. Treatment meaning: therapeutic diphenylcyclopropenone sensitization with weekly scalp DPC. Germline V lookup: CDR1 MDHEN, CDR2 SYDVKM. V dropped 5 bases and J dropped 6; count of bases not matched to a gene: 14. The CDR3 contains 16 residues.

Sequenced material: whole blood, taken in connection with sensitization to the hapten diphenylcyclopropenone (DPC). The chain has TRBV28 and TRBJ2-7; 9 bases fit TRBD1. This sequence originates from a woman aged 40 to 50 with alopecia areata. Some clones in this sample may be carry-over from other donors' samples. The CDR3 DNA reads as TGTGCCAGCAGTATAGCCGGGACAGGGATTTTGGGCGAGCAGTACTTC. The encoded protein is CASSIAGTGILGEQYF.